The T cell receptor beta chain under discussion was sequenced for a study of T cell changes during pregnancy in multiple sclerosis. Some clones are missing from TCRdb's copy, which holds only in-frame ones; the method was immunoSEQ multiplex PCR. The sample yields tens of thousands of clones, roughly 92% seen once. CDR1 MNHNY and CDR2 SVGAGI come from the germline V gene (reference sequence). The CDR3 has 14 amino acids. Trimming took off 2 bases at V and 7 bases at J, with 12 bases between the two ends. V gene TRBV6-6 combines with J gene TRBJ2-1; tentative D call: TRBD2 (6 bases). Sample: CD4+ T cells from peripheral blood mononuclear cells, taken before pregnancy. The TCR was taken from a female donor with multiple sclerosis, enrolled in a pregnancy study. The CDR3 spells CASSYELARNEQFF. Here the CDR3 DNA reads TGTGCCAGCAGTTACGAGCTAGCGAGGAATGAGCAGTTCTTC.